This T cell receptor beta chain emerged from a study of beta chain features in type 1 diabetes. The study's findings and limits: All four CD4+ subsets of Type 1 diabetes patients contained TCRB CDR3s that were moderately but significantly shorter.

Naive, central memory, regulatory and stem cell-like memory cells within the CD4+ compartment were sorted using CD45RO/CCR7/CD25/CD127/CD95/CD27. Each population that was sorted was more than 98% pure. The entirety of the isolated RNA underwent reverse transcription, so expressed TCRB transcripts were sequenced. Naive, central memory and regulatory T cell samples yielded about 3.9 million reads on average. Repertoires were generated with immunoSEQ multiplex PCR, while TCRdb's copy carries only in-frame clones and drops some. The data contain about 700,000 clones, around an eighth of them singletons. This CDR3 is 13 amino acids long. With 4 bases clipped from V and 8 bases from J, the junction kept 6 bases outside the gene matches. Looked up from germline, CDR1 is SNHLY and CDR2 is FYNNEI. In the case of this clone: Antigen specificity is unknown.

The chain has TRBV2 and TRBJ1-2; 8 bases map to TRBD1. The sequence was collected from a man in his late teens or twenties with type 1 diabetes. The sequencing input was naive CD4+ T cells from blood. CDR3 bases: TGTGCCAGCAGTGTTCAGGGGGCGGAAGGCTACACCTTC. Amino acids: CASSVQGAEGYTF.